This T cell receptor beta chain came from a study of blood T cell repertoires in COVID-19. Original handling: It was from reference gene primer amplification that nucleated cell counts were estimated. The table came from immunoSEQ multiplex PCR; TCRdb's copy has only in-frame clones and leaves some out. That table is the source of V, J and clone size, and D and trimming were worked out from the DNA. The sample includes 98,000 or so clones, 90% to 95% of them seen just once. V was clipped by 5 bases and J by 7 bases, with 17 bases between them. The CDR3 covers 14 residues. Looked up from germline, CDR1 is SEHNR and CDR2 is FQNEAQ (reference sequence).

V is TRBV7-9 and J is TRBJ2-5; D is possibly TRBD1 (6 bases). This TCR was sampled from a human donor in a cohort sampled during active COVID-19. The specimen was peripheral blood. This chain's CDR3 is CASSSTGYRGTQYF. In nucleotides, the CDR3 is TGTGCCAGCAGCAGTACAGGGTACCGAGGGACCCAGTACTTC.